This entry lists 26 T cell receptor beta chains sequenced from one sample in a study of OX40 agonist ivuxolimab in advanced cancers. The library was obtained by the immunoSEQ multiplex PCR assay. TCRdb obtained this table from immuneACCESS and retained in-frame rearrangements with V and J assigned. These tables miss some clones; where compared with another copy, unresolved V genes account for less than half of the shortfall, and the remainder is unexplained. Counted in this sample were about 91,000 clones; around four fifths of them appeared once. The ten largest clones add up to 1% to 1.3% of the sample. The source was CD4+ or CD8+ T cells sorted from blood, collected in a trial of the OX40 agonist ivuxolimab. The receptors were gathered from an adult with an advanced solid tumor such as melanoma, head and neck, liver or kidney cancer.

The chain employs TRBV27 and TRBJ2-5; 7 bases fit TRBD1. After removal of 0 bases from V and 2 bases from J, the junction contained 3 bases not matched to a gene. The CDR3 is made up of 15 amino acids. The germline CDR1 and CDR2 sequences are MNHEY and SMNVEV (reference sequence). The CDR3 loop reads CASSLSGQAQETQYF. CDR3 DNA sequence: TGTGCCAGCAGTTTATCCGGACAGGCACAAGAGACCCAGTACTTC.

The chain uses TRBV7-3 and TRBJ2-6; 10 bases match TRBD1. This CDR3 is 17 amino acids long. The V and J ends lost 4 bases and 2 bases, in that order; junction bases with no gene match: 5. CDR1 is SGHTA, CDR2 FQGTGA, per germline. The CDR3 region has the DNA TGTGCCAGCAGCTGGACAGGGGGGACTACTGGGGCCAACGTCCTGACTTTC. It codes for CASSWTGGTTGANVLTF.

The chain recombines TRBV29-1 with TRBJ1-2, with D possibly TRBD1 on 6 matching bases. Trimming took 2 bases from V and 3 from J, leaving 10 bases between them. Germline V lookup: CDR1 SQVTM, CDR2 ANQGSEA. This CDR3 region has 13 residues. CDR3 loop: CSVESGAHYGYTF. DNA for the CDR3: TGCAGCGTTGAATCGGGGGCCCACTATGGCTACACCTTC.

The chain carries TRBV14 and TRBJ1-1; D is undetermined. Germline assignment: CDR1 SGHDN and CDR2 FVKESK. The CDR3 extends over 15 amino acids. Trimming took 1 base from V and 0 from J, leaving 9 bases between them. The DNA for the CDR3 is TGTGCCAGCAGCCAAGTCGGCAGGTTGAACACTGAAGCTTTCTTT. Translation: CASSQVGRLNTEAFF.

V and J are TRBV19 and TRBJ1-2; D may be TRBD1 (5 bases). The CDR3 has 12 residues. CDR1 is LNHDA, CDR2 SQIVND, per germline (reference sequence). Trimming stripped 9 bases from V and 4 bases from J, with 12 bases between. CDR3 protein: CASRRGGYGYTF. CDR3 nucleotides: TGTGCCAGCCGAAGGGGTGGCTATGGCTACACCTTC.

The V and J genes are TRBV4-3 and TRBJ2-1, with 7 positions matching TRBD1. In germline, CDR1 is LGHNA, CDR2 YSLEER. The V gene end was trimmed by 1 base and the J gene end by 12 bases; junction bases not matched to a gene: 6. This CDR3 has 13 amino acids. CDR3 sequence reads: CASSQATGWVQFF. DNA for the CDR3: TGCGCCAGCAGCCAAGCGACAGGGTGGGTGCAGTTCTTC.

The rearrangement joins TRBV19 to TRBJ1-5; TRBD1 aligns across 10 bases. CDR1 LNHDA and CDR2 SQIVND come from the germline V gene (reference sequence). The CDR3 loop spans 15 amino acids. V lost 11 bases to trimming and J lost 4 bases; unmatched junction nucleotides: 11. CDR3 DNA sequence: TGTGCCGCTCAGACAGGGGGCCTAGGGAATCAGCCCCAGCATTTT. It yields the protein CAAQTGGLGNQPQHF.

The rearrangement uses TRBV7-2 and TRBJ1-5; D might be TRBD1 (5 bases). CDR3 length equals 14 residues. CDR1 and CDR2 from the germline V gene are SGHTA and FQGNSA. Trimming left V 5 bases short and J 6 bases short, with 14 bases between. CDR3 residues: CASSLNPGGQPQHF. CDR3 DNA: TGTGCCAGCAGCCTCAACCCGGGGGGTCAGCCCCAGCATTTT.

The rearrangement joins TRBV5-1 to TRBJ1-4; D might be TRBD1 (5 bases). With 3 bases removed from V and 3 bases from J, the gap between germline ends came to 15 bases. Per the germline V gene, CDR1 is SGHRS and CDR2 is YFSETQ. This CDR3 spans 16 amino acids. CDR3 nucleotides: TGCGCCAGCAGCTCGACTGGAGACAGTCCTAATGAAAAACTGTTTTTT. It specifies CASSSTGDSPNEKLFF.

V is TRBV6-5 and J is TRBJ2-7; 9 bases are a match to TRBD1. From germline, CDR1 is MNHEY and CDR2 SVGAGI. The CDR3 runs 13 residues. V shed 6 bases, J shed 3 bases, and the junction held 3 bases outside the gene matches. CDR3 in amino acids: CASRRQGGYEQYV. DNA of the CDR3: TGTGCCAGCAGGAGACAGGGGGGCTACGAGCAGTACGTC.

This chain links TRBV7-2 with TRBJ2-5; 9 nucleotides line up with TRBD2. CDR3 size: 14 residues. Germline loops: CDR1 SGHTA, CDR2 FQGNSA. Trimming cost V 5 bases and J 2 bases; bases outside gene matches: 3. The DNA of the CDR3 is TGTGCCAGCAGCCCTAGCGGGACACAAGAGACCCAGTACTTC. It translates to CASSPSGTQETQYF.

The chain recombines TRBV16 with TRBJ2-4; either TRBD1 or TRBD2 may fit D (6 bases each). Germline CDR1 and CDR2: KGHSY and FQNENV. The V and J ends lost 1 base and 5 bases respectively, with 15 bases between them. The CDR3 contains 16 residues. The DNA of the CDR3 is TGTGCCAGCAGCCAATTCGGGGGCCCCGCCGAAAACATTCAGTACTTC. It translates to CASSQFGGPAENIQYF.

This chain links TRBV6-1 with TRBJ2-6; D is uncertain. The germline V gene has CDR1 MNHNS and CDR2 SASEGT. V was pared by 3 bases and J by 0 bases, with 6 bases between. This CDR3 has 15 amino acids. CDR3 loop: CASSDNFSGANVLTF. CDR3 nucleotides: TGTGCCAGCAGTGACAACTTCTCTGGGGCCAACGTCCTGACTTTC.

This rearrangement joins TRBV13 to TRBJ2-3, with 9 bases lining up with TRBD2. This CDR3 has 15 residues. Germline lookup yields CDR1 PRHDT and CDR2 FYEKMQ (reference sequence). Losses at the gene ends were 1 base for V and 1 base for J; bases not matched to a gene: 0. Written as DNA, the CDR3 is TGTGCCAGCAGCTTAGCTAGCGGGGGCACAGATACGCAGTATTTT. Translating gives CASSLASGGTDTQYF.

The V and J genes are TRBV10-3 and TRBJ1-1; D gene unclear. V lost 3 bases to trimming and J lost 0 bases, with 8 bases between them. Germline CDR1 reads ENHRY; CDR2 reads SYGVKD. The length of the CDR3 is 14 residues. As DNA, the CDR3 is TGTGCCATCAGTGACCGGACGGTGAACACTGAAGCTTTCTTT. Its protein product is CAISDRTVNTEAFF.

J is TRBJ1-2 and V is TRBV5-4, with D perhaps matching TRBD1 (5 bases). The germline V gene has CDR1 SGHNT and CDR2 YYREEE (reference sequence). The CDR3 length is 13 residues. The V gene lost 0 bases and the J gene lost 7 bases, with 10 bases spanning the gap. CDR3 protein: CASSLEGRSGYTF. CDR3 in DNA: TGTGCCAGCAGCTTGGAGGGACGGAGTGGCTACACCTTC. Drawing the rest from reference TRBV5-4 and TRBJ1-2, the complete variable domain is ETGVTQSPTHLIKTRGQQVTLRCSSQSGHNTVSWYQQALGQGPQFIFQYYREEENGRGNFPPRFSGLQFPNYSSELNVNALELDDSALYLCASSLEGRSGYTFGSGTRLTVV.

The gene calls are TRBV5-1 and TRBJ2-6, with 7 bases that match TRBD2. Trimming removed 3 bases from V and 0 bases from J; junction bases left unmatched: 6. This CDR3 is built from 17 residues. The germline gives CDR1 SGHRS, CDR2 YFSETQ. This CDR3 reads CASSYLAAASGANVLTF. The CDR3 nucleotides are TGCGCCAGCAGCTACCTAGCGGCGGCCTCTGGGGCCAACGTCCTGACTTTC.

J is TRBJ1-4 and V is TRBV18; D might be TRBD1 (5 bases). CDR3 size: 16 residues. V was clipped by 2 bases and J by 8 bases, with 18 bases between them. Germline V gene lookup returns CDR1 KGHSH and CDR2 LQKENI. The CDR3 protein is CASSPGQGVIEEKLFF. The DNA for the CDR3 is TGTGCCAGCTCACCAGGGCAGGGCGTAATAGAGGAAAAACTGTTTTTT.

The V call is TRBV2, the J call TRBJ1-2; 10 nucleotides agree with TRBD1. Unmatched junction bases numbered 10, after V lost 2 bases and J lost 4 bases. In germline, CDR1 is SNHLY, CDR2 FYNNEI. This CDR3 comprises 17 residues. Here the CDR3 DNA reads TGTGCCAGCAGTGAAACACCGGGACAGGGGACCTTCTATGGCTACACCTTC. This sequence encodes CASSETPGQGTFYGYTF.

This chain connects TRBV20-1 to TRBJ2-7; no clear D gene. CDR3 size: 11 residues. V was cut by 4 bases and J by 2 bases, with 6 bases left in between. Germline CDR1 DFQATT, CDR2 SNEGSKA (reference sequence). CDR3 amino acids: CSATHTYEQYV. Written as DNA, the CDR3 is TGCAGTGCTACCCATACCTACGAGCAGTACGTC.

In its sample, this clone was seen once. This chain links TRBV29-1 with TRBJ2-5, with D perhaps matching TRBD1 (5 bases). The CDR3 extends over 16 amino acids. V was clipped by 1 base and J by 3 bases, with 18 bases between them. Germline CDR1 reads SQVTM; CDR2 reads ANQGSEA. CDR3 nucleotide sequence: TGCAGCGTTGAAGTTAAGGTGGGGCCAGGGAAAGAGACCCAGTACTTC. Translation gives CSVEVKVGPGKETQYF.

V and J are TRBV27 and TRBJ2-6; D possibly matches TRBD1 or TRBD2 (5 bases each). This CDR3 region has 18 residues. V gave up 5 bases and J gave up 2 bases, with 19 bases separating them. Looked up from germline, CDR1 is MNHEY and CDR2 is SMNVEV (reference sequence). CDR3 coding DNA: TGTGCCAGCAGTAAGAATCCGGGACCCCCTACTGGGGCCAACGTCCTGACTTTC. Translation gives CASSKNPGPPTGANVLTF.

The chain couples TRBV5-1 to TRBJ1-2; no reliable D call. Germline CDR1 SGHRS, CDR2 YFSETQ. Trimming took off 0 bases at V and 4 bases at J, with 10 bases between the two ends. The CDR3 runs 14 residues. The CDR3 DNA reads TGCGCCAGCAGCTTGGGACCTGATCTCTATGGCTACACCTTC. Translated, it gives CASSLGPDLYGYTF.

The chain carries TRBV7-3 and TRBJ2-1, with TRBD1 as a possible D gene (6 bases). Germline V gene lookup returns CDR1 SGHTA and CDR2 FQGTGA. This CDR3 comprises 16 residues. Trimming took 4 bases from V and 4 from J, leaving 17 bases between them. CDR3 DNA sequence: TGTGCCAGCAGCTCCCAGGGTGGGGGCAATTACAATGAGCAGTTCTTC. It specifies CASSSQGGGNYNEQFF.

CDR3 in DNA: TGTGCCAGCAGTACACAGGGACGTTGGGAAAAACTGTTTTTT. Translated, it gives CASSTQGRWEKLFF. The chain links TRBV28 to TRBJ1-4, with a tentative D call TRBD1 (6 bases). V was clipped by 5 bases and J by 8 bases, with 15 bases between them. This CDR3 region has 14 residues. Looked up from germline, CDR1 is MDHEN and CDR2 is SYDVKM. Full variable domain (remainder filled in from reference TRBV28 and TRBJ1-4): DVKVTQSSRYLVKRTGEKVFLECVQDMDHENMFWYRQDPGLGLRLIYFSYDVKMKEKGDIPEGYSVSREKKERFSLILESASTNQTSMYLCASSTQGRWEKLFFGSGTQLSVL.

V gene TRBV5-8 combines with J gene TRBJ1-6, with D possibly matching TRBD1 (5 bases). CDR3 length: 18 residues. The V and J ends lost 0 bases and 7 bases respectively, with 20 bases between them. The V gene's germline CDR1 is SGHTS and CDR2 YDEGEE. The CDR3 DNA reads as TGTGCCAGCAGCTTGGGGTACGTGGGACGAAAGAAAAATTCACCCCTCCACTTT. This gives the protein CASSLGYVGRKKNSPLHF. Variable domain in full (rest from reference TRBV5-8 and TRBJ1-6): EAGVTQSPTHLIKTRGQQATLRCSPISGHTSVYWYQQALGLGLQFLLWYDEGEERNRGNFPPRFSGRQFPNYSSELNVNALELEDSALYLCASSLGYVGRKKNSPLHFGNGTRLTVT.